This T cell receptor beta chain came from a study of blood T cell repertoires in COVID-19 (TCRdb year 2020). As for the study more broadly: Samples covering the acute and convalescent phases of COVID-19 were provided by collaborators in the United States, Italy and Spain. The material from the prospective study consisted of cDNA or gDNA derived from T cells, B-cell-depleted T cells, or PBMCs. Subjects who had been exposed to COVID-19, were actively infected with it, or had recovered from it provided the deeply sampled blood TCRbeta repertoires that made up the dataset. The repertoires were released in a freely available public database meant as a resource for research on the immune response to SARS-CoV-2. The samples were drawn from the first 160 participants of the ongoing ImmuneRACE study and from 950 to 1,500 subjects provided by 6 global collaborators. The sample metadata nearly always contained a de-identified subject ID, COVID-19 status, age in years and sex. Where HLA class I and class II types were available, the types were taken from metadata supplied by the sample provider, not from assay-based typing. General conclusions and limits of the study: The amount of clinical and demographic metadata varied by source and participant and was provided uncurated.

Points on this clone: Its antigen specificity is not known. Base qualities are not recorded, but no much larger clone differs from it by a single base.

Each collaborating institution followed its own protocols to collect whole blood in K2EDTA tubes. For TCRbeta analysis, collaborators shipped samples as frozen whole blood, isolated PBMCs, or DNA extracted from either of those sample types. V was cut back by 5 bases and J by 1 base, leaving a gap of 11 bases between them. According to the germline V gene, CDR1 reads SQVTM and CDR2 reads ANQGSEA. From cysteine to phenylalanine, the CDR3 is 13 amino acids long. Only the CDR3 portion is preserved as DNA: 39 bases, with reading frame beginning at the first base. TCRbeta CDR3 regions were amplified from genomic DNA by means of the immunoSEQ Assay, a bias-controlled multiplex PCR. The original pipeline was this. Nucleated cell counts per sample were estimated from amplification of reference gene primers within the assay. To quantify the absolute abundance of each unique TCRbeta CDR3 rearrangement, sequence reads were collapsed and filtered. For each sample, productive Simpson clonality was calculated by taking the square root of Simpson's diversity index across productive rearrangements. TCRdb carries this immuneACCESS record with in-frame sequences only. Its versions omit some clonotypes, under half of them owing to an unresolved V gene in the studies checked, with the rest unexplained. D and trimming come from the DNA, and the V and J calls and clone size come from that table. Within this sample are a few hundred thousand clones, with roughly 90% of them counted one time only. The top ten hold 1% to 1.5% of the sample.

The specimen sequenced was peripheral blood. The sequence links TRBV29-1 to TRBJ1-1, with the D gene too uncertain to name. The TCR originated in a man aged 35-49 years with acute or convalescent COVID-19. The CDR3 protein: CSVQKFGNTEAFF. The nucleotides are TGCAGCGTTCAGAAGTTTGGGAACACTGAAGCTTTCTTT.